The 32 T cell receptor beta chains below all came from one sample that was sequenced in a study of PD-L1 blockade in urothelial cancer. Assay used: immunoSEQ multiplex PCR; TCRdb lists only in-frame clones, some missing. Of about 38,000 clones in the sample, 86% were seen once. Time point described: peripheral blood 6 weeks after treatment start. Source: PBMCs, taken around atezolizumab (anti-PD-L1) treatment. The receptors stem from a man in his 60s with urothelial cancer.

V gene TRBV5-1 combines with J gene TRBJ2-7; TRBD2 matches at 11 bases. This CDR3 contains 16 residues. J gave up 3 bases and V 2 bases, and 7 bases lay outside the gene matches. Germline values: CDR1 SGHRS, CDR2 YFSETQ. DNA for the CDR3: TGCGCCAGCAGCTTACTAGCGGGAGAAGGAATCTACGAGCAGTACTTC. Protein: CASSLLAGEGIYEQYF.

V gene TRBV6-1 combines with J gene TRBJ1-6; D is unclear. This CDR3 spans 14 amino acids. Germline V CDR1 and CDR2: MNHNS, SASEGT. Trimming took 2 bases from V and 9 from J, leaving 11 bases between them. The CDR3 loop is CASSEQKNPSPLHF. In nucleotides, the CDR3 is TGTGCCAGCAGTGAACAGAAGAACCCTTCACCCCTCCACTTT.

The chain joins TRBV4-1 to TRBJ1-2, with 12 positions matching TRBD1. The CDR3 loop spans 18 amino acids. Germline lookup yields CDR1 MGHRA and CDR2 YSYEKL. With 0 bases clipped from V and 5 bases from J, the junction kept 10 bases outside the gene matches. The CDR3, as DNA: TGCGCCAGCAGCCAAGACACCGGGACAGGGGGCGCCGGGTATGGCTACACCTTC. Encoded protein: CASSQDTGTGGAGYGYTF.

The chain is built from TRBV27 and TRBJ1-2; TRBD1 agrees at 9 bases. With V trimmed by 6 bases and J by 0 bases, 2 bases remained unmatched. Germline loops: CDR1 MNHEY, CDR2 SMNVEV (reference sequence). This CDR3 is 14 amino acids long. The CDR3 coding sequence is TGTGCCAGCAGGGGGACAGGGACTAACTATGGCTACACCTTC. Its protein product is CASRGTGTNYGYTF.

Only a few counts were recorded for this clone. CDR3 sequence reads: CASRDETYTEAFF. In nucleotides, the CDR3 is TGTGCCAGCAGAGACGAGACATACACTGAAGCTTTCTTT. The rearrangement links TRBV2 to TRBJ1-1, with no clear D. Germline lookup yields CDR1 SNHLY and CDR2 FYNNEI. The CDR3 runs 13 residues. Trimming shortened V by 6 bases and J by 3 bases, and 11 bases separated the two germline ends.

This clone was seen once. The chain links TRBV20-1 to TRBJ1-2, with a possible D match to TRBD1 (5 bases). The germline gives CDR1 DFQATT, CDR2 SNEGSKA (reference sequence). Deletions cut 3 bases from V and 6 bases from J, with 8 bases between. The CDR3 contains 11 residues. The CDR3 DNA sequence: TGCAGTGCTAGTACACAGGATGGCTACACCTTC. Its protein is CSASTQDGYTF.

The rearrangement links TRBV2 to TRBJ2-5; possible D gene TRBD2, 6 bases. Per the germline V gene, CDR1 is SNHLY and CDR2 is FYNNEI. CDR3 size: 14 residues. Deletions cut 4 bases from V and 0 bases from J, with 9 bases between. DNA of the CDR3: TGTGCCAGCAGTGTGAGGACTAACCAAGAGACCCAGTACTTC. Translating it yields CASSVRTNQETQYF. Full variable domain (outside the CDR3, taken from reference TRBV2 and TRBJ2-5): EPEVTQTPSHQVTQMGQEVILRCVPISNHLYFYWYRQILGQKVEFLVSFYNNEISEKSEIFDDQFSVERPDGSNFTLKIRSTKLEDSAMYFCASSVRTNQETQYFGPGTRLLVL.

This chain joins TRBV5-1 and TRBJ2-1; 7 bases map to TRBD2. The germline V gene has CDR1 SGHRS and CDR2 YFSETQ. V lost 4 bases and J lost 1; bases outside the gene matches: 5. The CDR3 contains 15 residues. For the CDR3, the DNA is TGCGCCAGCAGCGCCAGCGGGGATTCCTACAATGAGCAGTTCTTC. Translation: CASSASGDSYNEQFF.

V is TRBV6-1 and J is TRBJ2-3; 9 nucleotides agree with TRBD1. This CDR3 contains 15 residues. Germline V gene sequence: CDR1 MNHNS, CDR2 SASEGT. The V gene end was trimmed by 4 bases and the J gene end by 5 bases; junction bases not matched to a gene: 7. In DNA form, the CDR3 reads TGTGCCAGCAGTGGAGGGACAGGGATTGTAGATACGCAGTATTTT. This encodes CASSGGTGIVDTQYF.

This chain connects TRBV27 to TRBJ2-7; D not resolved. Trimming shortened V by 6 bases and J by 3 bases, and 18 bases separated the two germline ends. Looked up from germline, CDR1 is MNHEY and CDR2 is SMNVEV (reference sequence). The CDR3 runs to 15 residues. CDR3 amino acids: CASSQTTLAHYEQYF. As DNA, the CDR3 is TGTGCCAGCAGCCAAACTACCTTGGCCCACTACGAGCAGTACTTC.

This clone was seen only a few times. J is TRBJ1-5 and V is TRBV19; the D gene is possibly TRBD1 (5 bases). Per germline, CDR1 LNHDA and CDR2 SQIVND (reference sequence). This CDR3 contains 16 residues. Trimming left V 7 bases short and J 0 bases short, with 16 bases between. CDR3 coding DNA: TGTGCCAGTAATTTGGGACTGAAATATAGCAATCAGCCCCAGCATTTT. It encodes CASNLGLKYSNQPQHF.

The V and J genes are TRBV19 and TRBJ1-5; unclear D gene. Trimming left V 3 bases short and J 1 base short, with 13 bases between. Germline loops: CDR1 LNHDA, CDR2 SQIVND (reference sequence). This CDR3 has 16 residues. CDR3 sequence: CASSISVTISNQPQHF. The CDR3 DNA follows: TGTGCCAGTAGTATTTCAGTAACTATCAGCAATCAGCCCCAGCATTTT.

CDR3 DNA sequence: TGTGCCAGCAGTTTAACAGGGCCTGGAAACACCATATATTTT. This codes for CASSLTGPGNTIYF. The chain combines TRBV28 with TRBJ1-3; a possible D gene is TRBD1 (6 bases). The CDR3 is made up of 14 amino acids. Germline V gene data show CDR1 as MDHEN and CDR2 as SYDVKM. Trimming removed 2 bases at V and 2 bases at J, with 7 bases between. The whole variable domain, filled in from reference TRBV28 and TRBJ1-3, reads DVKVTQSSRYLVKRTGEKVFLECVQDMDHENMFWYRQDPGLGLRLIYFSYDVKMKEKGDIPEGYSVSREKKERFSLILESASTNQTSMYLCASSLTGPGNTIYFGEGSWLTVV.

Here the CDR3 reads CSVASISAGELFF. The CDR3 DNA follows: TGCAGCGTTGCCTCCATCAGCGCCGGGGAGCTGTTTTTT. The rearrangement uses TRBV29-1 and TRBJ2-2; D is unresolved. CDR3 length equals 13 residues. Trimming removed 4 bases from V and 6 bases from J, with 12 bases in between. Germline V lookup: CDR1 SQVTM, CDR2 ANQGSEA.

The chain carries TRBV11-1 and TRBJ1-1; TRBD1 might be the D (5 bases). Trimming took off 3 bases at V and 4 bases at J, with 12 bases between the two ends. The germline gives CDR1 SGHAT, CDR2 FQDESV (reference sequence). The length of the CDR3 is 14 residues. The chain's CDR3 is CASSFPGTSTEAFF. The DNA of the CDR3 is TGTGCCAGCAGCTTTCCTGGGACTTCCACTGAAGCTTTCTTT.

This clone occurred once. The CDR3 is CASSLERGGLNEQFF. The CDR3 bases are TGCGCCAGCAGCTTGGAGCGGGGGGGCCTTAATGAGCAGTTCTTC. The chain combines TRBV5-1 with TRBJ2-1, with 10 bases lining up with TRBD2. In germline, CDR1 is SGHRS, CDR2 YFSETQ. J lost 7 bases, V lost 0 bases, and 4 bases had no gene match. The CDR3 is 15 residues long.

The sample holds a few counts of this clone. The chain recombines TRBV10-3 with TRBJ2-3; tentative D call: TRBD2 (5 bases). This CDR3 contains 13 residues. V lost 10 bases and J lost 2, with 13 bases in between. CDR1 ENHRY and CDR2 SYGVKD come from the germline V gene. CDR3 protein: CATLSGVTDTQYF. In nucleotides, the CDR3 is TGTGCCACACTAAGCGGTGTCACAGATACGCAGTATTTT.

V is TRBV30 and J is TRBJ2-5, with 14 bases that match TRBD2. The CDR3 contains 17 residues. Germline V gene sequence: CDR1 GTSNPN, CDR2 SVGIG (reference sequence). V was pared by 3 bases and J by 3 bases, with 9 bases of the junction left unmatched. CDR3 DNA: TGTGCCTGGAGCATAGGACTAGCGGGAGGTCAAGAAGAGACCCAGTACTTC. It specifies CAWSIGLAGGQEETQYF. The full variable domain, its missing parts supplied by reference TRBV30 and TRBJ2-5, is SQTIHQWPATLVQPVGSPLSLECTVEGTSNPNLYWYRQAAGRGLQLLFYSVGIGQISSEVPQNLSASRPQDRQFILSSKKLLLSDSGFYLCAWSIGLAGGQEETQYFGPGTRLLVL.

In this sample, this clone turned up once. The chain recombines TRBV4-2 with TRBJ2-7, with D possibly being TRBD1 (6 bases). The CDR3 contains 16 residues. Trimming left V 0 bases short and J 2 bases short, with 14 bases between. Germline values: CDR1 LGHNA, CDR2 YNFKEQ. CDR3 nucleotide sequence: TGTGCCAGCAGCCAAGATAAGGATAGGGGGACCTACGAGCAGTACTTC. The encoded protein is CASSQDKDRGTYEQYF.

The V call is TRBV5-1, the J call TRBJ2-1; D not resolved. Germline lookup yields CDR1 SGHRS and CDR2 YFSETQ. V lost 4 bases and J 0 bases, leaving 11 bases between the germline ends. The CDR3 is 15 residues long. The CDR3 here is CASSVPRSSYNEQFF. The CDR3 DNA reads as TGCGCCAGCAGCGTGCCCCGGAGCTCCTACAATGAGCAGTTCTTC.

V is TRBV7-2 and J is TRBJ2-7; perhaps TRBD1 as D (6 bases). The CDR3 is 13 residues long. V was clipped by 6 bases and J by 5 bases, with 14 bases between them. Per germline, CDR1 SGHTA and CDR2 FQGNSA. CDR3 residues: CASSYSGAHEQYF. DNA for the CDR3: TGTGCCAGCAGTTACTCAGGGGCCCACGAGCAGTACTTC.

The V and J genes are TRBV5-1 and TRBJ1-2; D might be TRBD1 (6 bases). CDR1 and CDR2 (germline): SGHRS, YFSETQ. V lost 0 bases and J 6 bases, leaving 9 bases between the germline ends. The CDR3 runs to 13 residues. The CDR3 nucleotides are TGCGCCAGCAGCTTGGGGTCAGGGGATGGCTACACCTTC. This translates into CASSLGSGDGYTF.

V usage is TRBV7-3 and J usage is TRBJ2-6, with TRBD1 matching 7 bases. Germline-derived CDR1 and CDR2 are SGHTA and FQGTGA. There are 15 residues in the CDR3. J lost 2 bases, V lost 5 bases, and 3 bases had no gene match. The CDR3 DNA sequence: TGTGCCAGCAGCCGTACAGGGGCTGGGGCCAACGTCCTGACTTTC. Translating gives CASSRTGAGANVLTF. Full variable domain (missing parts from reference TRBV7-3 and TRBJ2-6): GAGVSQTPSNKVTEKGKYVELRCDPISGHTALYWYRQSLGQGPEFLIYFQGTGAADDSGLPNDRFFAVRPEGSVSTLKIQRTERGDSAVYLCASSRTGAGANVLTFGAGSRLTVL.

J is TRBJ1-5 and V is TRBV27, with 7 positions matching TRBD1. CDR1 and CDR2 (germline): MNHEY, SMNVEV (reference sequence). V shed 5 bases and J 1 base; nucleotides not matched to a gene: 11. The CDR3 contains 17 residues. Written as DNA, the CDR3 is TGTGCCAGCAGTCCTAGGCGCGGGACAGTAAGCAATCAGCCCCAGCATTTT. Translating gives CASSPRRGTVSNQPQHF.

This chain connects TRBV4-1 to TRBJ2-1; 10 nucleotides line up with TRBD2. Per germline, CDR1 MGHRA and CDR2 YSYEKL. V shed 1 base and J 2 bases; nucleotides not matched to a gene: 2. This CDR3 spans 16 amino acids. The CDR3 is CASSQGTSGAYNEQFF. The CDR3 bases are TGCGCCAGCAGCCAAGGGACTAGCGGTGCCTACAATGAGCAGTTCTTC.

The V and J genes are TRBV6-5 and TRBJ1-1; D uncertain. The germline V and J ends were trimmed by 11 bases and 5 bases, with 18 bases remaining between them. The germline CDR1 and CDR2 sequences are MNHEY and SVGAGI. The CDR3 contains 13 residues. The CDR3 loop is CAVTSGSRTEAFF. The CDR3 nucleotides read TGTGCCGTAACTTCCGGGAGCCGTACTGAAGCTTTCTTT.

As DNA, the CDR3 is TGCGCCAGCAGCCAAGATCTGGGCAGGGCTCACGGGGAGCTGTTTTTT. Amino acids: CASSQDLGRAHGELFF. The chain couples TRBV4-1 to TRBJ2-2, with D possibly TRBD1 on 5 matching bases. The germline V gene encodes CDR1 MGHRA and CDR2 YSYEKL. Trimming left V 0 bases short and J 7 bases short, with 15 bases between. This CDR3 contains 16 residues.

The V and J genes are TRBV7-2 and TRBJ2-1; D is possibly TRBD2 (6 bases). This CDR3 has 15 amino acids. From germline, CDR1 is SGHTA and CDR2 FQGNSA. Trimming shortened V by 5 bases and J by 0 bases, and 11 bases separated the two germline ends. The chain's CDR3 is CASSTWTTSYNEQFF. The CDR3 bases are TGTGCCAGCAGCACCTGGACTACCTCCTACAATGAGCAGTTCTTC.

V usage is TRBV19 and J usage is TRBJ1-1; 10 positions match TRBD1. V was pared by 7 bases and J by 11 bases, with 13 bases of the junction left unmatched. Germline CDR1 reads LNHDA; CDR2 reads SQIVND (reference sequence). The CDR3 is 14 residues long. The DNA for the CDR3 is TGTGCCAGTATCCTACTTTCGACAGGGGGCGAGGCTTTCTTT. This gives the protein CASILLSTGGEAFF.

The CDR3 here is CASSQVSRGSGANVLTF. For the CDR3, the DNA is TGTGCCAGCAGCCAAGTAAGTCGGGGGTCTGGGGCCAACGTCCTGACTTTC. This chain links TRBV4-2 with TRBJ2-6; possible D gene TRBD2, 6 bases. V lost 1 base, J lost 1 base, and 11 bases lay in between. Germline CDR1 reads LGHNA; CDR2 reads YNFKEQ. The CDR3 totals 17 residues.

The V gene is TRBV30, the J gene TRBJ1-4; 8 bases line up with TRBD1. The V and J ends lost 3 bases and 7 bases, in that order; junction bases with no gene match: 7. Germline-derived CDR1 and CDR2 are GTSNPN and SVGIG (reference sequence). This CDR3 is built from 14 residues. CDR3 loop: CAWRRTGGGEKLFF. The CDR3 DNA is TGTGCCTGGAGGCGCACAGGGGGAGGTGAAAAACTGTTTTTT.

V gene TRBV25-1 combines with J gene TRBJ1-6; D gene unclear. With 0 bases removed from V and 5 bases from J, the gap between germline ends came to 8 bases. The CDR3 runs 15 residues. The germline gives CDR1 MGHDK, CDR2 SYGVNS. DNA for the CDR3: TGTGCCAGCAGTGAATATCGGGGAAATAATTCACCCCTCCACTTT. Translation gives CASSEYRGNNSPLHF. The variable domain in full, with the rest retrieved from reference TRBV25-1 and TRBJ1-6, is EADIYQTPRYLVIGTGKKITLECSQTMGHDKMYWYQQDPGMELHLIHYSYGVNSTEKGDLSSESTVSRIRTEHFPLTLESARPSHTSQYLCASSEYRGNNSPLHFGNGTRLTVT.